This TCR beta chain was retrieved from a study of shared clonotypes between healthy human individuals. With 4 bases removed from V and 7 bases from J, the gap between germline ends came to 16 bases. Germline-derived CDR1 and CDR2 are MDHEN and SYDVKM. CDR3 length: 14 residues. Healthy adults negative for HIV, lacking recent acute infections or vaccinations, served as donors. In unsorted samples, genomic DNA was obtained using approximately 81 million PBMCs. Every immunoSEQ plate was one replicate of a subset's evenly spread DNA. Unsorted PBMC DNA underwent sequencing on ten immunoSEQ deep assay plates. Assay: immunoSEQ multiplex PCR; the TCRdb copy retains only in-frame clones and omits some. The data hold about 490,000 clones, with about 85% observed a single time.

The sequencing sample was made of PBMCs. The chain combines TRBV28 with TRBJ1-1, with unresolved D. The source is a woman aged 40 to 49 in good health. Some clones in this sample may be carry-over from other donors' samples. The CDR3 sequence: CASSSVTTANEAFF. As DNA, the CDR3 is TGTGCCAGCAGTTCTGTAACGACGGCAAATGAAGCTTTCTTT.